Sequencing of this T cell receptor beta chain was carried out in a study of T cell responses to AZD1222 COVID-19 vaccine. J gave up 9 bases and V 0 bases, and 7 bases lay outside the gene matches. The CDR3 consists of 14 residues. CDR1 is SGHRS, CDR2 YFSETQ, per germline. Second doses were pooled across both intervals (about 4 or about 12 weeks). Repertoires were generated with immunoSEQ multiplex PCR, while TCRdb's copy carries only in-frame clones and drops some. The sample consists of about 45,000 clones, roughly 90% of them appearing once. Notes on the study in general: Once two AZD1222 doses were given, Spike-specific TCR breadth and depth went up. There were vaccine-associated CD4 TCRs across spike, dominant at 160-218 and 743-854. Most donors were white British, females outnumbered males, and clonal diversity was possibly underestimated.

Turning to this clone: The antigen remains undetermined.

The origin of this receptor is an adult who received the AZD1222 COVID-19 vaccine. The specimen comprised peripheral blood, sampled 28 days after the second AZD1222 dose. V is TRBV5-1 and J is TRBJ2-5, with 8 bases that match TRBD1. DNA of the CDR3: TGCGCCAGCAGCTTGGATGGACAGGGTGGCTCCCAGTACTTC. As protein: CASSLDGQGGSQYF.